The 10 T cell receptor beta chains below were found in one sample sequenced in a study of blood T cell repertoires in COVID-19 (dated by TCRdb to the early 2020s). Library prep was done by the immunoSEQ multiplex PCR assay. TCRdb obtained this table from immuneACCESS and retained in-frame rearrangements with V and J assigned. These tables miss some clones; where compared with another copy, unresolved V genes account for less than half of the shortfall, and the remainder is unexplained. In all, the sample holds 260,000 or so clones, and around 85% of those were seen once. About 2.3% of the sample is taken by the ten largest. Material for sequencing was PBMCs or T cells enriched from blood (not recorded which). The origin of the receptors is a woman in her 50s who had recovered from COVID-19.

The rearrangement links TRBV6-1 to TRBJ1-1; D remains ambiguous. This CDR3 is 12 amino acids long. CDR1 is MNHNS and CDR2 is SASEGT in the germline V gene. Trimming left V 5 bases short and J 0 bases short, with 4 bases between. This CDR3 reads CASSYLNTEAFF. The CDR3 coding sequence is TGTGCCAGCAGTTATTTGAACACTGAAGCTTTCTTT.

The V gene is TRBV28, the J gene TRBJ2-7, with 9 bases aligning to TRBD1. The germline V gene has CDR1 MDHEN and CDR2 SYDVKM. CDR3 length: 14 amino acids. V lost 0 bases and J lost 3; bases outside the gene matches: 0. The CDR3 DNA reads TGTGCCAGCAGTTTATGGACAGGGGGCTACGAGCAGTACTTC. Amino acids: CASSLWTGGYEQYF.

J is TRBJ1-5 and V is TRBV10-3, with a possible D match to TRBD1 (6 bases). This CDR3 has 14 amino acids. Germline V lookup: CDR1 ENHRY, CDR2 SYGVKD. Trimming removed 8 bases at V and 1 base at J, with 12 bases between. The DNA for the CDR3 is TGTGCCATCCTCCTGGGGGCGAGCAATCAGCCCCAGCATTTT. Translated: CAILLGASNQPQHF.

The CDR3 coding sequence is TGTGCCAGCAGTTTCATCCTAGCGGGAGGTGGAGATACGCAGTATTTT. It yields the protein CASSFILAGGGDTQYF. This chain links TRBV28 with TRBJ2-3; 11 bases are shared with TRBD2. There are 16 residues in the CDR3. Germline CDR1 is MDHEN and CDR2 is SYDVKM. Losses at the gene ends were 3 bases for V and 5 bases for J; bases not matched to a gene: 7.

The chain has TRBV7-2 and TRBJ2-2; 8 positions match TRBD2. Germline CDR1 and CDR2: SGHTA and FQGNSA. CDR3 length: 16 amino acids. J gave up 0 bases and V 5 bases, and 5 bases lay outside the gene matches. The CDR3 loop is CASSARLASNTGELFF. CDR3 nucleotide sequence: TGTGCCAGCAGCGCAAGACTAGCGTCGAACACCGGGGAGCTGTTTTTT. Filled out from reference TRBV7-2 and TRBJ2-2, the complete variable domain reads GAGVSQSPSNKVTEKGKDVELRCDPISGHTALYWYRQSLGQGLEFLIYFQGNSAPDKSGLPSDRFSAERTGGSVSTLTIQRTQQEDSAVYLCASSARLASNTGELFFGEGSRLTVL.

This chain uses TRBV6-1 with TRBJ1-2; no definite D call. V was shortened by 3 bases and J by 4 bases, with 9 bases between the two germline ends. The germline CDR1 and CDR2 sequences are MNHNS and SASEGT. This CDR3 region has 13 residues. The CDR3, as DNA: TGTGCCAGCAGTGACAGGATCGTCTATGGCTACACCTTC. Protein sequence: CASSDRIVYGYTF.

For this clone: Germline is not matched at one junction end, which may reflect a read error. This sequence joins TRBV28 and TRBJ1-1, with a tentative D call TRBD1 (6 bases). Germline V gene sequence: CDR1 MDHEN, CDR2 SYDVKM. CDR3 length equals 13 residues. The CDR3 protein is CASSLKIGQTASF. CDR3 coding DNA: TGTGCCAGCAGCCTTAAAATAGGACAGACCGCTTCCTTT.

The gene calls are TRBV5-4 and TRBJ1-1, with D possibly being TRBD1 (5 bases). CDR3 length: 14 residues. Germline CDR1 and CDR2: SGHNT and YYREEE (reference sequence). The V gene lost 4 bases and the J gene lost 1 base, with 11 bases spanning the gap. DNA of the CDR3: TGTGCCAGCAGCCGGGCGGGGGGGAACACTGAAGCTTTCTTT. This sequence encodes CASSRAGGNTEAFF.

The chain joins TRBV7-9 to TRBJ1-1; D might be TRBD1 (6 bases). The germline gives CDR1 SEHNR, CDR2 FQNEAQ (reference sequence). The germline V and J ends were trimmed by 4 bases and 2 bases, with 20 bases remaining between them. CDR3 length equals 17 residues. DNA for the CDR3: TGTGCCAGCAGCTACAGCTTCGGATGGGGGGGCAACACTGAAGCTTTCTTT. Its protein is CASSYSFGWGGNTEAFF.

The sample holds many counts of this clone. The chain has TRBV7-9 and TRBJ2-2; the D is unclear. Trimming cost V 4 bases and J 1 base, with 10 bases left between them. The CDR3 spans 15 residues. Germline CDR1 and CDR2: SEHNR and FQNEAQ (reference sequence). The CDR3 is CASSSIPQNTGELFF. The CDR3, as DNA: TGTGCCAGCAGCTCCATTCCCCAGAACACCGGGGAGCTGTTTTTT. The whole variable domain, remainder taken from reference TRBV7-9 and TRBJ2-2, is DTGVSQNPRHKITKRGQNVTFRCDPISEHNRLYWYRQTLGQGPEFLTYFQNEAQLEKSRLLSDRFSAERPKGSFSTLEIQRTEQGDSAMYLCASSSIPQNTGELFFGEGSRLTVL.